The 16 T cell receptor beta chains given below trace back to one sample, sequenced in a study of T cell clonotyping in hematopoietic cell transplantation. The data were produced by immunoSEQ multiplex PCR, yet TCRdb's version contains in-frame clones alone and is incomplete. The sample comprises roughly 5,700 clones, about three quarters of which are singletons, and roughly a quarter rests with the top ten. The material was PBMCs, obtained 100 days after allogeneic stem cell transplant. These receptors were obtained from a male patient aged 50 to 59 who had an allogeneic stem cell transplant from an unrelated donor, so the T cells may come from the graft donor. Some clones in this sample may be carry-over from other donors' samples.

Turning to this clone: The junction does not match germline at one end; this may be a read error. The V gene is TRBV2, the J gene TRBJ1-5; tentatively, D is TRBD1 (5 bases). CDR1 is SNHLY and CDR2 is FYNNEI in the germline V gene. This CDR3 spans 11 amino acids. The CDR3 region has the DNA TGTGTCAGCCGGGACGATCAGCCCCAGCATTTT. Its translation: CVSRDDQPQHF.

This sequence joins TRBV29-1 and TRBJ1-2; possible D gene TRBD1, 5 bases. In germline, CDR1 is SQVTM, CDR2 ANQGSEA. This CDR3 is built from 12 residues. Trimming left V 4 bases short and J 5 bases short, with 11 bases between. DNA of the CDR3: TGCAGCGTTGGCGGGGGAGGTTATGGCTACACCTTC. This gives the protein CSVGGGGYGYTF.

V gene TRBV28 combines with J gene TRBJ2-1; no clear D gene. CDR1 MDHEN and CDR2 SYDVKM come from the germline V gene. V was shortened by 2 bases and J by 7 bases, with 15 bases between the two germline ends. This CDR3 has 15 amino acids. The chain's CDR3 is CASSLQDRWANEQFF. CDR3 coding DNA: TGTGCCAGCAGTTTACAAGATCGCTGGGCAAATGAGCAGTTCTTC.

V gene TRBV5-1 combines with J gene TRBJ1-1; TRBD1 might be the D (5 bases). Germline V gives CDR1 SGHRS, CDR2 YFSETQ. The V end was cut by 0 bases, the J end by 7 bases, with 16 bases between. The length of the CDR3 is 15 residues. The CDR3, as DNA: TGCGCCAGCAGCTTGGTTGGGACCGGTCGAAATGAAGCTTTCTTT. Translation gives CASSLVGTGRNEAFF.

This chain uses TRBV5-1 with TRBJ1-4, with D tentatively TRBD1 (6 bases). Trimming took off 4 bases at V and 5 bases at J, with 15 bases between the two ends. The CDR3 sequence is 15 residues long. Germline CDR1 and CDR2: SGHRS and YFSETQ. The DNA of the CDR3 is TGCGCCAGCAGCGATCAGGGGAGGGGAAATGAAAAACTGTTTTTT. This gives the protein CASSDQGRGNEKLFF. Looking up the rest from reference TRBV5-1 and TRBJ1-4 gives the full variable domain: KAGVTQTPRYLIKTRGQQVTLSCSPISGHRSVSWYQQTPGQGLQFLFEYFSETQRNKGNFPGRFSGRQFSNSRSEMNVSTLELGDSALYLCASSDQGRGNEKLFFGSGTQLSVL.

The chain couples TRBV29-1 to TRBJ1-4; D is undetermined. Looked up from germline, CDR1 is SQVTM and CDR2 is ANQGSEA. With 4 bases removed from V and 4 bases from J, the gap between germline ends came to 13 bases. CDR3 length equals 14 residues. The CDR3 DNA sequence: TGCAGCGTTGGGAGAGGTGGTGTTAATGAAAAACTGTTTTTT. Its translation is CSVGRGGVNEKLFF.

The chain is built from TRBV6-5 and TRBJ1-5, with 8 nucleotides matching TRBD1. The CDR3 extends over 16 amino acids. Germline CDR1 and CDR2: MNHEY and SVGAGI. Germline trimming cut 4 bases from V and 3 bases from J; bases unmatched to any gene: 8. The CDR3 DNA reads TGTGCCAGCAGTTTAGACAGGGGAGCCTTCAATCAGCCCCAGCATTTT. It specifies CASSLDRGAFNQPQHF.

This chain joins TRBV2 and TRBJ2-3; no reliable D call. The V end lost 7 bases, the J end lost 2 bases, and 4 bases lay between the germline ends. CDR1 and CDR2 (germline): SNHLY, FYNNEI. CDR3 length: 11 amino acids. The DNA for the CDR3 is TGTGCCAGCACCAACACAGATACGCAGTATTTT. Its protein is CASTNTDTQYF.

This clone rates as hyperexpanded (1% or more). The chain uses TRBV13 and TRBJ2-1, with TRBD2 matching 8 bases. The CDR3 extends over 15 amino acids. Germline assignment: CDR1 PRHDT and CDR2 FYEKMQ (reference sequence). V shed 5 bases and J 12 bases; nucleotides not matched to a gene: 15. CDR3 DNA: TGTGCCAGCAGCGACCTAGCGGGTATGCTCGGTCGGCAGTTCTTC. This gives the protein CASSDLAGMLGRQFF.

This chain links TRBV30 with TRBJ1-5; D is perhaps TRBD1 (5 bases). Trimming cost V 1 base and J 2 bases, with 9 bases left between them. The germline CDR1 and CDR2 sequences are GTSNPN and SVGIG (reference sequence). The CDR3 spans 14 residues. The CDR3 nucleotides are TGTGCCTGGAGTGGGGGCGCGGGCAATCAGCCCCAGCATTTT. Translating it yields CAWSGGAGNQPQHF. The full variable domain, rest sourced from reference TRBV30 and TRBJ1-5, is SQTIHQWPATLVQPVGSPLSLECTVEGTSNPNLYWYRQAAGRGLQLLFYSVGIGQISSEVPQNLSASRPQDRQFILSSKKLLLSDSGFYLCAWSGGAGNQPQHFGDGTRLSIL.

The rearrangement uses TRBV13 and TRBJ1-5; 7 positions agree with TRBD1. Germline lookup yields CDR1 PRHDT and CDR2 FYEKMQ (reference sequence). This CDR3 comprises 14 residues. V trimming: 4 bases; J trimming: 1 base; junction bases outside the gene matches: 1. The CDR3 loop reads CASSSGGSNQPQHF. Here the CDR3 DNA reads TGTGCCAGCAGCTCAGGGGGGAGCAATCAGCCCCAGCATTTT.

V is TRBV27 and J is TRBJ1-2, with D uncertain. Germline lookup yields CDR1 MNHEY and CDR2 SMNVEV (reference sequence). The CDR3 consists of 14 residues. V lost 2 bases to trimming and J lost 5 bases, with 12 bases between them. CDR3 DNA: TGTGCCAGCAGTTTAGAAGGGAATGGGTATGGCTACACCTTC. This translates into CASSLEGNGYGYTF.

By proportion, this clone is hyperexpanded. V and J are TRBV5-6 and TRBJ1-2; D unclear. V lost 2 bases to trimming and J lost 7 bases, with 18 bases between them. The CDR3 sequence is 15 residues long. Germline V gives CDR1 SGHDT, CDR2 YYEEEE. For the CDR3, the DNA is TGTGCCAGCAGCTTCCTTAATGGTTACCACTCTGGCTACACCTTC. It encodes CASSFLNGYHSGYTF.

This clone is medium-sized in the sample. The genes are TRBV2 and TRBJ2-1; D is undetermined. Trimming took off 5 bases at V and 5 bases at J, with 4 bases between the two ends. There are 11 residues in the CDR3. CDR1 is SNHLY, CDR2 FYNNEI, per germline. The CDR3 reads CASSYDNEQFF. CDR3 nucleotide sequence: TGTGCCAGCAGTTACGACAATGAGCAGTTCTTC.

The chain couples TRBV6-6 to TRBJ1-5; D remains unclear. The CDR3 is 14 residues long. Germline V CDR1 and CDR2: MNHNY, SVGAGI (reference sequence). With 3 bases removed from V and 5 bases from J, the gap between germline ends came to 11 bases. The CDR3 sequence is CASSYLSADQPQHF. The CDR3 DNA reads TGTGCCAGCAGTTATCTCTCGGCGGATCAGCCCCAGCATTTT.

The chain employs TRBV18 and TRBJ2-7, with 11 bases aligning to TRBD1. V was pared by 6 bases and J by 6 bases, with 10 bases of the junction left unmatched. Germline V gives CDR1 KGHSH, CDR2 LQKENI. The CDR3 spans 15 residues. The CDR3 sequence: CASSPGTGGTLEQYF. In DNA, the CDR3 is TGTGCCAGCTCCCCTGGGACAGGGGGTACTCTCGAGCAGTACTTC.